Below are 9 T cell receptor beta chains sequenced from a single sample in a study of cytomegalovirus exposure and HLA in healthy donors. Vbeta (60) and Jbeta (13) primers were used in the PCR. Sequencing used immunoSEQ multiplex PCR; TCRdb keeps in-frame clones, though not all of them. The sample records 150,000 to 170,000 clones, about four fifths being singletons. Sequenced material: PBMCs. These receptors were collected from a man aged 18 to 29 in good health and CMV-seronegative.

This rearrangement joins TRBV4-3 to TRBJ2-7; D might be TRBD1 (6 bases). V dropped 5 bases and J dropped 3 bases, with 23 bases sitting between them. Germline CDR1 is LGHNA and CDR2 is YSLEER. This CDR3 contains 17 residues. The CDR3 spells CASSLEDWPQGNYEQYF. The CDR3 coding sequence is TGCGCCAGCAGCTTGGAAGACTGGCCACAGGGAAACTACGAGCAGTACTTC.

The chain joins TRBV14 to TRBJ2-3; 9 nucleotides align to TRBD2. The CDR3 contains 16 residues. The trim removed 4 bases at V and 2 bases at J, leaving 7 bases unmatched. In germline, CDR1 is SGHDN, CDR2 FVKESK. The CDR3 DNA follows: TGTGCCAGCAGCCTCCGAGCGGGGGGCCTCACAGATACGCAGTATTTT. Protein product: CASSLRAGGLTDTQYF.

This chain uses TRBV13 with TRBJ1-1; 7 bases are a match to TRBD1. After removal of 6 bases from V and 8 bases from J, the junction contained 12 bases not matched to a gene. CDR1 PRHDT and CDR2 FYEKMQ come from the germline V gene (reference sequence). This CDR3 spans 14 amino acids. The CDR3 is CASRTSIDRVEAFF. The CDR3 DNA reads TGTGCCAGCAGAACCTCAATTGACAGGGTAGAAGCTTTCTTT.

The sample holds a few counts of this clone. Compared with germline, one end of the junction differs, possibly owing to a read error. This rearrangement joins TRBV5-4 to TRBJ1-3; 8 nucleotides align to TRBD1. This CDR3 contains 13 residues. Germline-derived CDR1 and CDR2 are SGHNT and YYREEE (reference sequence). In DNA form, the CDR3 reads TGTGCCAGCAGCCACAGGGGGGACGGACTGTCAAATTTT. Translated: CASSHRGDGLSNF. The variable domain in full, with the rest retrieved from reference TRBV5-4 and TRBJ1-3, is ETGVTQSPTHLIKTRGQQVTLRCSSQSGHNTVSWYQQALGQGPQFIFQYYREEENGRGNFPPRFSGLQFPNYSSELNVNALELDDSALYLCASSHRGDGLSNFGEGSWLTVV.

V is TRBV19 and J is TRBJ2-1; 7 bases agree with TRBD1. Germline lookup yields CDR1 LNHDA and CDR2 SQIVND (reference sequence). The CDR3 contains 13 residues. The junction had 6 bases not matched to a gene; V was cut back by 4 bases and J by 9 bases. CDR3 DNA: TGTGCCAGTAGTACCCACAGGGGCGGTGAGCAGTTCTTC. It codes for CASSTHRGGEQFF.

CDR3 bases: TGTGCCAGCAGCCCTCGGACAGGGATAGGCTCCTACGAGCAGTACTTC. This codes for CASSPRTGIGSYEQYF. This chain uses TRBV5-4 with TRBJ2-7; 8 positions match TRBD1. The CDR3 has 16 amino acids. Germline V gene data show CDR1 as SGHNT and CDR2 as YYREEE (reference sequence). The junction had 9 bases not matched to a gene; V was cut back by 4 bases and J by 0 bases.

To note about this clone: The junction departs from germline at one end; a sequencing error may be responsible. The rearrangement uses TRBV7-9 and TRBJ2-3, with D possibly matching TRBD1 (5 bases). Germline CDR1 and CDR2: SEHNR and FQNEAQ (reference sequence). The CDR3 consists of 16 residues. This chain's CDR3 is CSSSLVAGPGTDTQYF. The CDR3 nucleotides read TGTTCCAGCAGCTTAGTGGCAGGGCCCGGCACAGATACGCAGTATTTT.

The chain recombines TRBV18 with TRBJ2-4; tentatively, D is TRBD1 (5 bases). From germline, CDR1 is KGHSH and CDR2 LQKENI. The CDR3 spans 17 residues. Trimming cost V 1 base and J 1 base, with 14 bases left between them. Here the CDR3 DNA reads TGTGCCAGCTCACCACAGCCACCAGGGATGGCCAAAAACATTCAGTACTTC. Translated: CASSPQPPGMAKNIQYF.

This clone was observed a single time. The V call is TRBV7-8, the J call TRBJ2-5; 7 bases align to TRBD1. Germline lookup yields CDR1 SGHVS and CDR2 FQNEAQ. This CDR3 spans 14 amino acids. V lost 5 bases, J lost 1 base, and 4 bases stayed unmatched. The CDR3 is CASSGRQGQETQYF. As DNA, the CDR3 is TGTGCCAGCAGCGGACGACAGGGCCAAGAGACCCAGTACTTC.